These 19 T cell receptor beta chains were all obtained from the same sample, sequenced in a study of T cell responses to AZD1222 COVID-19 vaccine. Clones were sequenced by immunoSEQ multiplex PCR, and TCRdb holds only the in-frame ones, with some missing. This table has roughly 120,000 clones, about 95% appearing once. The sample in question was peripheral blood, obtained 28 days after the second AZD1222 dose. The receptors stem from an adult who received the AZD1222 COVID-19 vaccine.

V and J are TRBV19 and TRBJ1-3; D unclear. V was trimmed by 1 base and J by 4 bases, leaving 14 bases between them. Germline assignment: CDR1 LNHDA and CDR2 SQIVND (reference sequence). The CDR3 runs to 16 residues. CDR3 sequence (DNA): TGTGCCAGTAGTATAGCGAGCGCGCCGTCAGGAAACACCATATATTTT. It is translated as CASSIASAPSGNTIYF.

The chain employs TRBV11-2 and TRBJ2-7, with 7 bases lining up with TRBD1. Germline CDR1 reads SGHAT; CDR2 reads FQNNGV. The CDR3 loop spans 13 amino acids. V was clipped by 5 bases and J by 13 bases; unmatched bases: 14. CDR3 amino acids: CASSPIEGGPPYF. The CDR3 coding sequence is TGTGCCAGCAGCCCGATAGAAGGGGGCCCCCCTTACTTC.

The rearrangement uses TRBV7-9 and TRBJ1-1, with D uncertain. This CDR3 comprises 13 residues. V lost 1 base, J lost 3 bases, and 6 bases lay in between. Germline-derived CDR1 and CDR2 are SEHNR and FQNEAQ (reference sequence). In DNA, the CDR3 is TGTGCCAGCAGCTTAGAGGAGTACACTGAAGCTTTCTTT. Encoded protein: CASSLEEYTEAFF.

The V call is TRBV25-1, the J call TRBJ1-1; D is unclear. The CDR3 covers 17 residues. V was clipped by 1 base and J by 2 bases, with 17 bases between them. Germline V gene data show CDR1 as MGHDK and CDR2 as SYGVNS. In nucleotides, the CDR3 is TGTGCCAGCAGTGAATCCCTAGGAGCCCAAGGAAACACTGAAGCTTTCTTT. Translated, it gives CASSESLGAQGNTEAFF.

This chain links TRBV2 with TRBJ2-1; a weak D match, TRBD2 (6 bases). CDR1 is SNHLY and CDR2 is FYNNEI in the germline V gene. Trimming removed 3 bases at V and 4 bases at J, with 7 bases between. This CDR3 spans 13 amino acids. The chain's CDR3 is CASSELAYNEQFF. CDR3 in DNA: TGTGCCAGCAGTGAGCTAGCGTACAATGAGCAGTTCTTC.

The rearrangement uses TRBV7-2 and TRBJ1-1; TRBD1 agrees at 11 bases. The CDR3 runs to 16 residues. Germline V gives CDR1 SGHTA, CDR2 FQGNSA. J was trimmed by 4 bases and V by 2 bases; bases with no gene match: 6. CDR3 region: CASSLRTGGKGTEAFF. The CDR3 DNA is TGTGCCAGCAGCTTACGGACAGGGGGCAAAGGCACTGAAGCTTTCTTT. Complete variable domain (other parts from reference TRBV7-2 and TRBJ1-1): GAGVSQSPSNKVTEKGKDVELRCDPISGHTALYWYRQSLGQGLEFLIYFQGNSAPDKSGLPSDRFSAERTGGSVSTLTIQRTQQEDSAVYLCASSLRTGGKGTEAFFGQGTRLTVV.

The chain recombines TRBV3-1 (or the pseudogene TRBV3-2) with TRBJ1-1; unclear D gene. Looked up from germline, CDR1 is LGHDT and CDR2 is YNNKEL (reference sequence). CDR3 length equals 14 residues. V was shortened by 3 bases and J by 4 bases, with 12 bases between the two germline ends. DNA for the CDR3: TGTGCCAGCAGCCATGGTTCCGTTGGCACTGAAGCTTTCTTT. This translates into CASSHGSVGTEAFF.

This sequence joins TRBV6-6 and TRBJ1-1, with no clear D. Germline CDR1 is MNHNY and CDR2 is SVGAGI (reference sequence). CDR3 length equals 13 residues. Trimming took off 0 bases at V and 7 bases at J, with 9 bases between the two ends. CDR3 sequence: CASSYSRQIEAFF. The CDR3 coding sequence is TGTGCCAGCAGTTACTCGAGGCAGATTGAAGCTTTCTTT.

V is TRBV7-9 and J is TRBJ1-1; no definite D call. With 5 bases removed from V and 0 bases from J, the gap between germline ends came to 7 bases. Looked up from germline, CDR1 is SEHNR and CDR2 is FQNEAQ (reference sequence). The CDR3 has 13 residues. CDR3 bases: TGTGCCAGCAGCCCGGGCATGAACACTGAAGCTTTCTTT. It yields the protein CASSPGMNTEAFF.

This chain uses TRBV11-2 with TRBJ2-7, with D possibly TRBD2 on 6 matching bases. The CDR3 runs 15 residues. CDR1 is SGHAT and CDR2 is FQNNGV in the germline V gene. Trimming removed 7 bases from V and 0 bases from J, with 16 bases in between. The DNA of the CDR3 is TGTGCCAGCACCAGGACCGACGGGAGCTCCTACGAGCAGTACTTC. Translation gives CASTRTDGSSYEQYF.

The chain joins TRBV5-4 to TRBJ1-6; the D is unclear. This CDR3 is 19 amino acids long. V lost 0 bases to trimming and J lost 10 bases, with 26 bases between them. Germline values: CDR1 SGHNT, CDR2 YYREEE (reference sequence). The CDR3 coding sequence is TGTGCCAGCAGCTTGGAAGGGAGAGGCAGCGGAACCGAGCGGTCACCCCTCCACTTT. The encoded protein is CASSLEGRGSGTERSPLHF.

The chain uses TRBV12-3 or TRBV12-4 and TRBJ1-1; D gene uncertain. V was cut by 5 bases and J by 4 bases, with 8 bases left in between. CDR3 length equals 12 residues. The CDR3 protein is CASSPSVTEAFF. The CDR3 region has the DNA TGTGCCAGCAGTCCGTCCGTCACTGAAGCTTTCTTT.

The V call is TRBV6-1, the J call TRBJ2-5; 8 nucleotides match TRBD1. Germline CDR1 and CDR2: MNHNS and SASEGT. V shed 1 base and J 5 bases; nucleotides not matched to a gene: 6. CDR3 length equals 15 residues. This CDR3 reads CASSEDQGAWETQYF. CDR3 in DNA: TGTGCCAGCAGTGAAGATCAGGGGGCTTGGGAGACCCAGTACTTC.

The chain has TRBV7-2 and TRBJ1-1; D unresolved. Looked up from germline, CDR1 is SGHTA and CDR2 is FQGNSA. The CDR3 is made up of 17 amino acids. Trimming cost V 2 bases and J 0 bases, with 16 bases left between them. The CDR3 DNA reads as TGTGCCAGCAGCTTATTCGCCAGACGAAACTTGAACACTGAAGCTTTCTTT. Protein product: CASSLFARRNLNTEAFF.

The rearrangement uses TRBV5-1 and TRBJ2-7; D is undetermined. Germline lookup yields CDR1 SGHRS and CDR2 YFSETQ. V lost 0 bases and J lost 0, with 13 bases in between. This CDR3 has 16 amino acids. The CDR3 sequence: CASSLVPVSSSYEQYF. The CDR3 DNA follows: TGCGCCAGCAGCTTGGTTCCGGTGTCCAGCTCCTACGAGCAGTACTTC.

V usage is TRBV12-3 or TRBV12-4 and J usage is TRBJ1-5; D not resolved. The CDR3 is 12 amino acids. V lost 3 bases, J lost 7 bases, and 7 bases lay in between. The CDR3, as DNA: TGTGCCAGCAGTTTGTTTAGGCAGCCCCAGCATTTT. Protein product: CASSLFRQPQHF.

This chain uses TRBV4-1 with TRBJ2-7; TRBD2 matches at 7 bases. The CDR3 covers 19 residues. The V gene end was trimmed by 1 base and the J gene end by 2 bases; junction bases not matched to a gene: 17. CDR1 is MGHRA and CDR2 is YSYEKL in the germline V gene. The CDR3 region has the DNA TGCGCCAGCAGCCAAGCGAGCGGGCCGGGCGGGGGAAAGGCCTACGAGCAGTACTTC. This translates into CASSQASGPGGGKAYEQYF.

The chain recombines TRBV6-5 with TRBJ2-3; 9 bases are a match to TRBD1. The V and J ends lost 5 bases and 5 bases, in that order; junction bases with no gene match: 5. The CDR3 is made up of 14 amino acids. Germline V lookup: CDR1 MNHEY, CDR2 SVGAGI. CDR3 DNA: TGTGCCAGCAGTCCGACAGGGGGGATAGATACGCAGTATTTT. Protein product: CASSPTGGIDTQYF.

The gene calls are TRBV5-1 and TRBJ1-2, with D tentatively TRBD1 (6 bases). The CDR3 runs 16 residues. Trimming took 4 bases from V and 0 from J, leaving 16 bases between them. Germline V gene sequence: CDR1 SGHRS, CDR2 YFSETQ. The CDR3 protein is CASSGAVKGANYGYTF. For the CDR3, the DNA is TGCGCCAGCAGCGGGGCGGTGAAGGGGGCTAACTATGGCTACACCTTC.